Presented here are 24 T cell receptor beta chains from one specimen sequenced in a study of vaccination effects on CD4 cells after COVID-19. TCRdb's table, derived via immunoSEQ multiplex PCR, lists solely in-frame clones and lacks some. The sample holds tens of thousands of clones, around 80% seen once. Expansion of antigen-specific CD4+ T cells with viral peptide pools was carried out by the ViraFEST assay before sequencing. CD4+ T cells were isolated after nine to ten days of culture. Testing of the vaccine recipients showed negative nucleocapsid antibodies and no prior SARS-CoV-2 infection. Their specific antigens are unknown. Sequenced here: CD4+ T cells from PBMCs cultured with SARS-CoV-2 spike peptides, sampled before COVID-19 vaccination. The receptor set was obtained from a human donor who received a COVID-19 vaccine.

This chain connects TRBV28 to TRBJ1-4; D might be TRBD1 (6 bases). Germline CDR1 reads MDHEN; CDR2 reads SYDVKM. The CDR3 covers 15 residues. The V end was cut by 3 bases, the J end by 2 bases, with 10 bases between. CDR3 coding DNA: TGTGCCAGCAGTTTTCCTCAGGGGACTAATGAAAAACTGTTTTTT. As protein: CASSFPQGTNEKLFF.

This clone was found a few times. The chain recombines TRBV28 with TRBJ1-4; the D gene is possibly TRBD1 (6 bases). The CDR3 covers 12 residues. Trimming shortened V by 4 bases and J by 10 bases, and 10 bases separated the two germline ends. The germline V gene has CDR1 MDHEN and CDR2 SYDVKM. The CDR3 sequence: CASSSGVGKLFF. CDR3 coding DNA: TGTGCCAGCAGTTCAGGGGTTGGAAAACTGTTTTTT.

This chain links TRBV7-9 with TRBJ1-2, with D unresolved. Germline V gene data show CDR1 as SEHNR and CDR2 as FQNEAQ (reference sequence). CDR3 length equals 13 residues. V was cut by 4 bases and J by 8 bases, with 14 bases left in between. CDR3 residues: CASSSNPAGGYTF. The DNA for the CDR3 is TGTGCCAGCAGCTCCAACCCCGCGGGGGGCTACACCTTC.

The chain carries TRBV11-2 and TRBJ2-2, with D possibly being TRBD2 (5 bases). Per germline, CDR1 SGHAT and CDR2 FQNNGV. V shed 7 bases and J shed 4 bases, with 22 bases lying between them. The CDR3 has 17 residues. CDR3 nucleotide sequence: TGTGCCAGCATGGGTCCCAACCACACTCGGGGCACCGGGGAGCTGTTTTTT. As protein: CASMGPNHTRGTGELFF.

The J gene is TRBJ1-6, the V gene TRBV3-1 (or the pseudogene TRBV3-2), with D possibly being TRBD1 (6 bases). CDR1 is LGHDT and CDR2 is YNNKEL in the germline V gene (reference sequence). CDR3 size: 15 residues. Trimming left V 7 bases short and J 5 bases short, with 15 bases between. The CDR3 reads CASTLGGPNNSPLHF. In DNA, the CDR3 is TGTGCCAGCACCCTCGGGGGCCCCAATAATTCACCCCTCCACTTT.

This sequence joins TRBV20-1 and TRBJ1-1; D gene unclear. From germline, CDR1 is DFQATT and CDR2 SNEGSKA (reference sequence). This CDR3 region has 11 residues. V shed 2 bases and J shed 5 bases, with 6 bases lying between them. This CDR3 reads CSARPHTEAFF. Written as DNA, the CDR3 is TGCAGTGCTAGACCCCATACTGAAGCTTTCTTT.

This clone was detected a few times. J is TRBJ1-6 and V is TRBV12-3 or TRBV12-4; a weak D match, TRBD1 (5 bases). Trimming stripped 6 bases from V and 10 bases from J, with 10 bases between. The CDR3 covers 12 residues. The chain's CDR3 is CASRGGESPLHF. DNA of the CDR3: TGTGCCAGCAGGGGGGGGGAATCACCCCTCCACTTT.

In its sample, this clone is large. The sample contains more than one DNA sequence encoding this CDR3. The rearrangement joins TRBV28 to TRBJ1-1; D call uncertain. CDR3 size: 13 residues. Germline-derived CDR1 and CDR2 are MDHEN and SYDVKM. The V gene lost 3 bases and the J gene lost 1 base, with 6 bases spanning the gap. In nucleotides, the CDR3 is TGTGCCAGCAGTTTCCGCAGGAACACTGAAGCTTTCTTT. It specifies CASSFRRNTEAFF. Full variable domain (missing parts from reference TRBV28 and TRBJ1-1): DVKVTQSSRYLVKRTGEKVFLECVQDMDHENMFWYRQDPGLGLRLIYFSYDVKMKEKGDIPEGYSVSREKKERFSLILESASTNQTSMYLCASSFRRNTEAFFGQGTRLTVV.

The chain carries TRBV3-1 (or the pseudogene TRBV3-2) and TRBJ2-1; 11 nucleotides align to TRBD1. With 2 bases clipped from V and 3 bases from J, the junction kept 3 bases outside the gene matches. CDR3 size: 16 residues. From germline, CDR1 is LGHDT and CDR2 YNNKEL (reference sequence). The CDR3 nucleotides read TGTGCCAGCAGCCAAACCGGGACAGGGGGCTACAATGAGCAGTTCTTC. It encodes CASSQTGTGGYNEQFF.

The rearrangement joins TRBV19 to TRBJ1-2, with D perhaps TRBD1 (6 bases). Trimming shortened V by 3 bases and J by 1 base, and 12 bases separated the two germline ends. The germline gives CDR1 LNHDA, CDR2 SQIVND (reference sequence). This CDR3 spans 15 amino acids. DNA of the CDR3: TGTGCCAGTAGTATCTCAGGGGCCCTTAACTATGGCTACACCTTC. Its translation: CASSISGALNYGYTF.

The table lists this clone with a few counts. The J gene is TRBJ1-5, the V gene TRBV19; weak D call: TRBD1 (6 bases). V was trimmed by 5 bases and J by 0 bases, leaving 11 bases between them. The CDR3 runs to 15 residues. CDR1 is LNHDA, CDR2 SQIVND, per germline (reference sequence). The CDR3 loop is CASSAQGYSNQPQHF. CDR3 DNA: TGTGCCAGTAGTGCCCAGGGGTATAGCAATCAGCCCCAGCATTTT.

As DNA, the CDR3 is TGCAGTGCGAGTAGCGGGGGCACCTACAATGAGCAGTTCTTC. Translating it yields CSASSGGTYNEQFF. The chain carries TRBV20-1 and TRBJ2-1; 9 bases fit TRBD2. CDR1 and CDR2 (germline): DFQATT, SNEGSKA (reference sequence). The CDR3 length is 14 residues. The V gene end was trimmed by 6 bases and the J gene end by 2 bases; junction bases not matched to a gene: 5.

This sequence joins TRBV4-2 and TRBJ1-2; D perhaps matches TRBD1 (6 bases). Trimming cost V 0 bases and J 2 bases, with 10 bases left between them. The CDR3 is 15 amino acids. The germline CDR1 and CDR2 sequences are LGHNA and YNFKEQ. The CDR3 loop is CASSQDSRGNYGYTF. The CDR3 coding sequence is TGTGCCAGCAGCCAAGATTCCAGGGGAAACTATGGCTACACCTTC.

The CDR3 here is CASSPELTGSYEQYF. The CDR3 coding sequence is TGTGCCAGCTCTCCTGAATTGACAGGCTCCTACGAGCAGTACTTC. The genes are TRBV18 and TRBJ2-7, with a possible D match to TRBD1 (6 bases). The CDR3 covers 15 residues. The V gene's germline CDR1 is KGHSH and CDR2 LQKENI. V dropped 6 bases and J dropped 0 bases, with 15 bases sitting between them.

The chain uses TRBV27 and TRBJ1-1; D gene uncertain. CDR3 size: 13 residues. With 2 bases removed from V and 3 bases from J, the gap between germline ends came to 7 bases. Germline V gives CDR1 MNHEY, CDR2 SMNVEV (reference sequence). DNA of the CDR3: TGTGCCAGCAGTTTAAGGCGGCACACTGAAGCTTTCTTT. Protein product: CASSLRRHTEAFF.

V usage is TRBV5-1 and J usage is TRBJ2-1; 11 bases map to TRBD2. Germline CDR1 is SGHRS and CDR2 is YFSETQ. CDR3 length equals 15 residues. The J segment lost 7 bases and the V segment lost 2 bases, leaving 5 bases of the junction unmatched. CDR3 loop: CASSFGTSGTNEQFF. CDR3 DNA sequence: TGCGCCAGCAGCTTTGGGACTAGCGGCACGAATGAGCAGTTCTTC.

In DNA form, the CDR3 reads TGTGCCAGCAGACAGATGACAGGGCTGAACACTGAAGCTTTCTTT. This gives the protein CASRQMTGLNTEAFF. This chain connects TRBV2 to TRBJ1-1, with 7 bases that match TRBD1. The CDR3 length is 15 residues. V lost 6 bases to trimming and J lost 0 bases; unmatched junction nucleotides: 7. Per the germline V gene, CDR1 is SNHLY and CDR2 is FYNNEI.

The chain combines TRBV7-2 with TRBJ2-1, with 11 bases matching TRBD2. Germline V gene data show CDR1 as SGHTA and CDR2 as FQGNSA. The CDR3 loop spans 18 amino acids. V was clipped by 3 bases and J by 6 bases; unmatched bases: 13. The chain's CDR3 is CASSLRGGLAGGRNEQFF. In nucleotides, the CDR3 is TGTGCCAGCAGCTTGCGGGGCGGCCTAGCGGGGGGTCGCAATGAGCAGTTCTTC.

This clone was detected only a few times. This chain connects TRBV7-2 to TRBJ2-2, with D uncertain. In germline, CDR1 is SGHTA, CDR2 FQGNSA. The V end lost 1 base, the J end lost 7 bases, and 4 bases lay between the germline ends. This CDR3 region has 12 residues. CDR3 region: CASSLESGELFF. The CDR3, as DNA: TGTGCCAGCAGCTTAGAGAGCGGGGAGCTGTTTTTT.

This clone was observed a handful of times. CDR3 DNA: TGTGCCAGCAGTTACGCCGGTAATTCACCCCTCCACTTT. It codes for CASSYAGNSPLHF. The genes are TRBV6-2 or TRBV6-3 and TRBJ1-6; D unresolved. Trimming took off 2 bases at V and 6 bases at J, with 5 bases between the two ends. Germline V gene sequence: CDR1 MNHEY, CDR2 SVGEGT. The CDR3 loop spans 13 amino acids.

The V and J genes are TRBV28 and TRBJ1-5; TRBD1 might be the D (5 bases). The CDR3 consists of 12 residues. The V end lost 3 bases, the J end lost 11 bases, and 11 bases lay between the germline ends. The germline V gene encodes CDR1 MDHEN and CDR2 SYDVKM. Here the CDR3 DNA reads TGTGCCAGCAGTTTGAGGGGCCAGGCCCAGCATTTT. Translated, it gives CASSLRGQAQHF.

The gene calls are TRBV5-8 and TRBJ1-3; 10 nucleotides line up with TRBD1. The CDR3 is 16 amino acids. Trimming took 4 bases from V and 9 from J; bases not matched to a gene: 13. Germline CDR1 is SGHTS and CDR2 is YDEGEE. The chain's CDR3 is CASSLVGTGVSGTIYF. DNA of the CDR3: TGTGCCAGCAGCCTGGTGGGGACAGGGGTCTCGGGCACCATATATTTT.

As to this clone: A junction boundary mismatches the germline segment, possibly from a read error. The genes are TRBV10-2 and TRBJ2-5; possibly TRBD2 for D (6 bases). The germline V gene has CDR1 WSHSY and CDR2 SAAADI. The CDR3 is 12 amino acids. The CDR3 DNA sequence: TGCGCCAGCAGGGGGGGACGCGACCCCGCGAACTTC. This codes for CASRGGRDPANF.

This clone was found a few times. V and J are TRBV5-1 and TRBJ1-5; 7 nucleotides line up with TRBD1. The CDR3 is 13 residues long. With 0 bases clipped from V and 8 bases from J, the junction kept 2 bases outside the gene matches. Germline loops: CDR1 SGHRS, CDR2 YFSETQ. The CDR3 protein is CASSLGQGEPQHF. The CDR3 nucleotides read TGCGCCAGCAGCTTGGGACAGGGAGAGCCCCAGCATTTT. The full variable domain, completed using reference TRBV5-1 and TRBJ1-5, is KAGVTQTPRYLIKTRGQQVTLSCSPISGHRSVSWYQQTPGQGLQFLFEYFSETQRNKGNFPGRFSGRQFSNSRSEMNVSTLELGDSALYLCASSLGQGEPQHFGDGTRLSIL.